The present T cell receptor beta chain was sequenced within a study of T and B cells in COVID-19 patients. Each TRB amplification used about 230-550 ng of genomic DNA from blood. Of note for this clonotype: Its antigen is undetermined.

TRB rearrangements were amplified by multiplex PCR with BIOMED2 TRB-A/B primers. TCRdb recomputed calls from the multiplex PCR reads with MiXCR, one row per CDR3 protein. The sample yields about 11,000 distinct CDR3 sequences, around 34% seen once. The V and J ends lost 5 bases and 4 bases respectively, with 23 bases between them. CDR3 length: 16 amino acids. Germline V CDR1 and CDR2: SQVTM, ANQGSEA. Findings and limits, study-wide: Patients with COVID-19 reportedly showed strongly skewed T cell receptor beta variable and joining gene usage. Symptomatic-phase blood samples from mildly ill patients and early samples from severe cases were scarce.

The sequenced sample was blood. This TCR was sampled from a human donor with active COVID-19. The chain couples TRBV29-1 to TRBJ1-2; weak D call: TRBD1 (5 bases). CDR3 DNA: TGCAGCGTTTCAGGGTCATACCACCCGGGACTCTATGGCTACACCTTC. Its translation: CSVSGSYHPGLYGYTF.